These 27 T cell receptor beta chains were sequenced from one sample in a study of T cell clonality in common variable immunodeficiency. Some clones are missing from TCRdb's copy, which holds only in-frame ones; the method was immunoSEQ multiplex PCR. The sample includes 40,000 to 45,000 clones, none of them occurring once. The sequenced material came from peripheral blood mononuclear cells. Receptors were obtained from a person aged 18 to 70 in good health.

This clone was found many times. The CDR3 sequence is CAWSTTGTSGRHEQFF. The DNA read from the CDR3 is TGTGCCTGGAGTACTACCGGGACTAGCGGGAGGCATGAG. This sequence joins TRBV30 and TRBJ2-1; 15 bases map to TRBD2. From the germline J gene comes the end of the CDR3, since the read stops 3 residues before it. The CDR3 consists of 16 residues. The V gene's germline CDR1 is GTSNPN and CDR2 SVGIG (reference sequence). V lost 2 bases to trimming and J lost 8 bases; unmatched junction nucleotides: 7.

This clone was counted many times. The missing CDR3 end, 3 residues past where the read stops, is filled in from the germline J gene. The chain couples TRBV6-2 or TRBV6-3 to TRBJ2-7; possible D gene TRBD2, 5 bases. Germline CDR1 is MNHEY and CDR2 is SVGEGT. The CDR3 is 14 amino acids. V was trimmed by 0 bases and J by 0 bases, leaving 6 bases between them. CDR3 sequence reads: CASSYSSGSYEQYF. The part of the CDR3 DNA that was read is TGTGCCAGCAGTTACTCCAGCGGCTCCTACGAG.

This clone came up many times. Sequencing ends 3 residues short of the CDR3 end; the germline J gene provides the rest. The chain links TRBV6-1 to TRBJ1-3, with D maybe TRBD1 (6 bases). Trimming removed 2 bases from V and 0 bases from J, with 11 bases in between. CDR3 length: 16 residues. CDR1 and CDR2 from the germline V gene are MNHNS and SASEGT. The sequenced part of the CDR3 DNA is TGTGCCAGCAGTGAATGGGGGCCCCTCTCTGGAAACACC. Translating gives CASSEWGPLSGNT. The whole CDR3 sequence is CASSEWGPLSGNTIYF.

This clone has more than one count but fewer than ten. The CDR3 goes on 3 residues after the read ends, and that part is filled in from the germline J gene. The chain is built from TRBV27 and TRBJ2-7; 7 bases match TRBD1. Germline lookup yields CDR1 MNHEY and CDR2 SMNVEV (reference sequence). The V gene end was trimmed by 6 bases and the J gene end by 4 bases; junction bases not matched to a gene: 9. This CDR3 has 14 amino acids. CDR3 residues: CASSLTGERYEQYF. The covered CDR3 bases are TGTGCCAGCAGCCTCACAGGGGAGCGGTACGAG.

This clone occurred many times. CDR3 bases read: TGTGCCAGTAGTAGCCAGAGCGGCTCCTACAATGAG. Translation gives CASSSQSGSYNE. The CDR3 reads in full as CASSSQSGSYNEQFF. V gene TRBV19 combines with J gene TRBJ2-1, with D maybe TRBD2 (5 bases). The CDR3 end lies 3 residues beyond the end of the read and is filled in from the germline J gene. Trimming pared 4 bases from V and 0 bases from J, leaving 10 bases between. This CDR3 is built from 15 residues. From germline, CDR1 is LNHDA and CDR2 SQIVND (reference sequence).

This clone was seen many times. Read data end 3 residues before the CDR3 end; the end is taken from the germline J gene. The chain uses TRBV20-1 and TRBJ2-3; D is possibly TRBD1 (6 bases). Germline CDR1 is DFQATT and CDR2 is SNEGSKA (reference sequence). The CDR3 is 15 residues long. Trimming stripped 5 bases from V and 1 base from J, with 16 bases between. Here the CDR3 reads CSAPDARQGTDTQYF. The CDR3 bases that were read are TGCAGTGCTCCCGACGCTAGACAGGGCACAGATACG.

Many counts were recorded for this clone. The CDR3 bases that were read are TGTGCCAGCAGGAAACAGGGGGGTACCCCCTACGAG. This sequence encodes CASRKQGGTPYE. The complete CDR3 sequence is CASRKQGGTPYEQYF. The chain carries TRBV28 and TRBJ2-7; 8 nucleotides line up with TRBD1. The CDR3 end lies 3 residues beyond the end of the read and is filled in from the germline J gene. The CDR3 runs 15 residues. V dropped 6 bases and J dropped 2; count of bases not matched to a gene: 9. From germline, CDR1 is MDHEN and CDR2 SYDVKM.

A note on this clone: The read finishes 3 residues shy of the CDR3 end, and the germline J gene is used to complete it. Different DNA sequences within this sample yield the same CDR3. The chain has TRBV11-3 and TRBJ2-5; 8 bases are a match to TRBD2. This CDR3 region has 13 residues. The V segment lost 1 base and the J segment 7 bases; nucleotides outside the gene matches: 2. Germline V CDR1 and CDR2: SGHNT, YENEEA. The CDR3 bases that were read are TGTGCCAGCAGCTTAGTGGCGGGGGGGACC. It yields the protein CASSLVAGGT. The CDR3 as a whole reads CASSLVAGGTQYF.

This clone was found a few times. The read halts 3 residues ahead of the CDR3 end, with the missing end drawn from the germline J gene. This chain joins TRBV5-1 and TRBJ2-7; 7 nucleotides align to TRBD1. J lost 3 bases, V lost 2 bases, and 8 bases had no gene match. Germline loops: CDR1 SGHRS, CDR2 YFSETQ. The CDR3 extends over 15 amino acids. The DNA read from the CDR3 is TGCGCCAGCAGCTTAGAGCCGGGACAGAACTACGAG. Its translation is CASSLEPGQNYE. The whole CDR3 protein reads CASSLEPGQNYEQYF.

This clone was detected ten times or more. The read ends 3 residues shy of where the CDR3 ends; the end is completed using the germline J gene. The chain links TRBV20-1 to TRBJ2-3; D is uncertain. V lost 1 base and J 5 bases, leaving 13 bases between the germline ends. This CDR3 region has 14 residues. Germline lookup yields CDR1 DFQATT and CDR2 SNEGSKA (reference sequence). CDR3: CSARAPGSLDTQYF. The covered CDR3 bases are TGCAGTGCTAGAGCGCCTGGTAGTCTAGATACG.

This clone has a count of ten or more. Read data end 3 residues before the CDR3 end; the end is taken from the germline J gene. The V call is TRBV7-3, the J call TRBJ2-3; D is unclear. CDR3 length: 15 amino acids. The germline gives CDR1 SGHTA, CDR2 FQGTGA. V dropped 1 base and J dropped 0 bases, with 8 bases sitting between them. The covered CDR3 bases are TGTGCCAGCAGCTTAATTGGCGGAAGCACAGATACG. Its protein product is CASSLIGGSTDT. The entire CDR3 reads CASSLIGGSTDTQYF.

This clone occurred many times. The read stops 3 residues short of the end of the CDR3; the missing end is completed from the germline J gene. The gene calls are TRBV4-2 and TRBJ2-5, with D possibly being TRBD1 (6 bases). The V gene's germline CDR1 is LGHNA and CDR2 YNFKEQ. V lost 4 bases to trimming and J lost 4 bases, with 19 bases between them. The CDR3 contains 16 residues. CDR3 bases read: TGTGCCAGCAGCCCGAGACAGGAGATCTTCGCAGAGACC. Its translation is CASSPRQEIFAET. The complete CDR3 protein is CASSPRQEIFAETQYF.

This clone showed up many times. Read sequence stops 3 residues before the CDR3 end, and the germline J gene provides the missing end. Other DNA sequences within the sample encode an identical CDR3. The chain employs TRBV7-9 and TRBJ1-4; D gene ambiguous. V lost 1 base and J 8 bases, leaving 14 bases between the germline ends. The CDR3 runs to 15 residues. Germline V gene lookup returns CDR1 SEHNR and CDR2 FQNEAQ (reference sequence). The sequenced CDR3 bases are TGTGCCAGCAGCTTAGTGGCAGCGGACTGGGAAAAA. Translation gives CASSLVAADWEK. The whole CDR3 sequence reads CASSLVAADWEKLFF.

This clone was found many times. The sequenced fragment ends 3 residues before the CDR3 boundary, so the rest is inferred from the germline J gene. The chain has TRBV7-4 and TRBJ2-4, with 10 bases identical to TRBD1. J lost 0 bases, V lost 6 bases, and 8 bases had no gene match. The CDR3 length is 17 residues. From germline, CDR1 is SGHVT and CDR2 SQSDAQ. Partial CDR3 DNA: TGTGCCAGCAGACGACCGGGACAGGGGTTAGCCAAAAACATT. It yields the protein CASRRPGQGLAKNI. The CDR3, in full, reads CASRRPGQGLAKNIQYF.

There are many counts of this clone. An end of the junction does not agree with germline; a read error may underlie this. The CDR3 end falls 3 residues outside the read, so it is completed with the germline J gene. V gene TRBV7-3 combines with J gene TRBJ2-2; 9 positions agree with TRBD2. The length of the CDR3 is 16 residues. From germline, CDR1 is SGHTA and CDR2 FQGTGA. The CDR3 loop is CASSLSAGGYTRELFF. The part of the CDR3 DNA that was read is TGTGCCAGCAGCTTATCAGCGGGAGGTTACACCAGGGAG.

This clone was seen repeatedly, ten times or more. The CDR3 end lies 3 residues beyond the end of the read and is filled in from the germline J gene. This sequence joins TRBV7-3 and TRBJ2-3, with 10 bases aligning to TRBD2. The CDR3 consists of 17 residues. CDR1 and CDR2 from the germline V gene are SGHTA and FQGTGA. The junction had 14 bases not matched to a gene; V was cut back by 5 bases and J by 6 bases. The CDR3 spells CASSPGVVAGGSDTQYF. The CDR3 DNA, read in part, is TGTGCCAGCAGCCCGGGGGTCGTAGCGGGGGGTTCGGATACG.

This clone was observed at least ten times. With the read ending 3 residues before the CDR3 end, the germline J gene is used to fill in that end. The chain employs TRBV7-2 and TRBJ1-2, with D uncertain. The CDR3 contains 14 residues. Germline assignment: CDR1 SGHTA and CDR2 FQGNSA. Trimming took off 1 base at V and 4 bases at J, with 10 bases between the two ends. CDR3 amino acids: CASSLEVGLYGYTF. CDR3 DNA, as far as it was read: TGTGCCAGCAGCTTAGAGGTGGGCCTCTATGGC.

As regards this clone: From the germline J gene comes the end of the CDR3, since the read stops 3 residues before it. The chain couples TRBV7-6 to TRBJ1-2; possibly TRBD1 for D (5 bases). Looked up from germline, CDR1 is SGHVS and CDR2 is FNYEAQ. The CDR3 has 13 residues. The CDR3 sequence: CASSLEMGGGYTF. CDR3 bases read: TGTGCCAGCAGCTTAGAAATGGGGGGGGGC.

This clone was detected many times. The CDR3 end falls 3 residues outside the read, so it is completed with the germline J gene. This chain uses TRBV6-1 with TRBJ2-7, with 9 bases that match TRBD2. The CDR3 loop spans 16 amino acids. V was pared by 2 bases and J by 2 bases, with 7 bases of the junction left unmatched. Germline V CDR1 and CDR2: MNHNS, SASEGT. The CDR3 bases that were read are TGTGCCAGCAGTGAAAGCGGGACTAGCCATCCCTACGAG. Translated: CASSESGTSHPYE. The full CDR3 protein is CASSESGTSHPYEQYF.

This clone was seen repeatedly, ten times or more. Read sequence stops 3 residues before the CDR3 end, and the germline J gene provides the missing end. V gene TRBV4-1 combines with J gene TRBJ2-5; 10 nucleotides align to TRBD2. With V trimmed by 3 bases and J by 5 bases, 12 bases remained unmatched. The CDR3 is made up of 17 amino acids. Per the germline V gene, CDR1 is MGHRA and CDR2 is YSYEKL. The CDR3 bases that were read are TGCGCCAGCAGCCAGGATTTAGCGGGAGGAGGACGGGAGACC. This gives the protein CASSQDLAGGGRET. The full CDR3 sequence reads CASSQDLAGGGRETQYF.

This clone was observed many times. The read stops 3 residues short of the end of the CDR3; the missing end is completed from the germline J gene. The chain recombines TRBV5-1 with TRBJ1-2; D is unclear. Germline CDR1 SGHRS, CDR2 YFSETQ. This CDR3 has 12 residues. CDR3 DNA, as far as it was read: TGCGCCAGCAGCTTGACAGCGGAAGGC. Protein sequence: CASSLTAEG. The full CDR3 protein reads CASSLTAEGYTF.

Many counts were recorded for this clone. The CDR3 end falls 3 residues outside the read, so it is completed with the germline J gene. The genes are TRBV7-9 and TRBJ2-7, with 11 nucleotides matching TRBD1. Losses at the gene ends were 5 bases for V and 2 bases for J; bases not matched to a gene: 5. Germline V gene sequence: CDR1 SEHNR, CDR2 FQNEAQ (reference sequence). The CDR3 covers 15 residues. The part of the CDR3 DNA that was read is TGTGCCAGCAGCCCAGGGACAGGGGGAACCTACGAG. Its translation: CASSPGTGGTYE. Given in full, the CDR3 is CASSPGTGGTYEQYF.

Ten or more counts support this clone. The CDR3 end is not reached by the read, which stops 3 residues before it; the germline J gene fills it in. V usage is TRBV9 and J usage is TRBJ1-6; unclear D gene. In germline, CDR1 is SGDLS, CDR2 YYNGEE. Trimming stripped 0 bases from V and 7 bases from J, with 11 bases between. The CDR3 spans 15 residues. CDR3: CASSVEGSANSPLHF. The sequenced CDR3 bases are TGTGCCAGCAGCGTAGAGGGTTCAGCCAATTCACCC.

This clone was counted many times. The read stops 3 residues short of the end of the CDR3; the missing end is completed from the germline J gene. The chain combines TRBV7-9 with TRBJ2-5, with D unclear. The V and J ends lost 5 bases and 2 bases respectively, with 3 bases between them. The V gene's germline CDR1 is SEHNR and CDR2 FQNEAQ (reference sequence). This CDR3 region has 11 residues. CDR3 region: CASSVQETQYF. The covered CDR3 bases are TGTGCCAGCAGCGTACAAGAGACC.

This clone came up many times. With the read ending 3 residues before the CDR3 end, the germline J gene is used to fill in that end. The rearrangement uses TRBV28 and TRBJ1-5, with TRBD1 identical over 7 bases. CDR3 length: 15 amino acids. V was clipped by 9 bases and J by 5 bases; unmatched bases: 13. CDR1 and CDR2 (germline): MDHEN, SYDVKM. The sequenced CDR3 bases are TGTGCCAGTACTACAGGGGCGGAGGGGTATCAGCCC. This sequence encodes CASTTGAEGYQP. In full, the CDR3 is CASTTGAEGYQPQHF.

In its sample, this clone was seen many times. The read finishes 3 residues shy of the CDR3 end, and the germline J gene is used to complete it. The chain uses TRBV20-1 and TRBJ2-7; 7 nucleotides match TRBD1. This CDR3 has 13 residues. From germline, CDR1 is DFQATT and CDR2 SNEGSKA (reference sequence). V was clipped by 5 bases and J by 2 bases; unmatched bases: 6. The CDR3 sequence is CSASGQNTYEQYF. CDR3 bases read: TGCAGTGCTTCGGGACAGAATACCTACGAG.

This clone was recorded at least ten times. The read is 3 residues too short to cover the CDR3 end, so that end is filled in from the germline J gene. The rearrangement joins TRBV13 to TRBJ2-7, with 11 bases fitting TRBD1. This CDR3 region has 17 residues. Germline V gene sequence: CDR1 PRHDT, CDR2 FYEKMQ (reference sequence). V was pared by 5 bases and J by 6 bases, with 15 bases of the junction left unmatched. CDR3 sequence: CASSTGQGAAAWGEQYF. The sequenced CDR3 bases are TGTGCCAGCAGCACCGGACAGGGGGCCGCCGCATGGGGCGAG.